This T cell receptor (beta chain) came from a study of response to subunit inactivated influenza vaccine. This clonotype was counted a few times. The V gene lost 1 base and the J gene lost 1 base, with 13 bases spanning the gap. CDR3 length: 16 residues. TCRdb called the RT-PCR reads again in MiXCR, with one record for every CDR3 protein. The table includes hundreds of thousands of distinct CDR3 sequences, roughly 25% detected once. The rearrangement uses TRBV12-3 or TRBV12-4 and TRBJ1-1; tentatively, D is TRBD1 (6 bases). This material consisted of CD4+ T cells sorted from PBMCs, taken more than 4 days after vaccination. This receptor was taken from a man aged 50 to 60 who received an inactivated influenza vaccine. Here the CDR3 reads CASSLVPPGANTEAFF. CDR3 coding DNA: TGTGCCAGCAGTTTAGTCCCCCCAGGGGCGAACACTGAAGCTTTCTTT.